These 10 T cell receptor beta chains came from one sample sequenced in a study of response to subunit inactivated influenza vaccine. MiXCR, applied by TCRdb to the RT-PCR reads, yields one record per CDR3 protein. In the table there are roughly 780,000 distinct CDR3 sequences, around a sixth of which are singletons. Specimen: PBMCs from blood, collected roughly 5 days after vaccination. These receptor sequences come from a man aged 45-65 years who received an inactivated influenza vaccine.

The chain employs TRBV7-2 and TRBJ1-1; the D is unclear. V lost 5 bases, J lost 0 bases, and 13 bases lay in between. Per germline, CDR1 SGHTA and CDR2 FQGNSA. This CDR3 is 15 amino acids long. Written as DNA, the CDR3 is TGTGCCAGCAGCGATGAAATTATTATGAACACTGAAGCTTTCTTT. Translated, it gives CASSDEIIMNTEAFF. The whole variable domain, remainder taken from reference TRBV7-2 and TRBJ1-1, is GAGVSQSPSNKVTEKGKDVELRCDPISGHTALYWYRQSLGQGLEFLIYFQGNSAPDKSGLPSDRFSAERTGGSVSTLTIQRTQQEDSAVYLCASSDEIIMNTEAFFGQGTRLTVV.

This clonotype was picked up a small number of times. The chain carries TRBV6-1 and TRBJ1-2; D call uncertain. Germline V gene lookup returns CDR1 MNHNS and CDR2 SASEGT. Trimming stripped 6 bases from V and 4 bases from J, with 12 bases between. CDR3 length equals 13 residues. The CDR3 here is CASSQTRTYGYTF. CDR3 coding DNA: TGTGCCAGCAGCCAGACAAGGACCTATGGCTACACCTTC.

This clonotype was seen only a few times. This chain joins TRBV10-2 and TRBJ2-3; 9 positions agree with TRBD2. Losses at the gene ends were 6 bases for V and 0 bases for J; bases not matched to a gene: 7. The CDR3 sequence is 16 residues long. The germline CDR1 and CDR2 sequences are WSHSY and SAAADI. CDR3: CASRLTSGLSTDTQYF. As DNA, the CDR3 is TGCGCCAGCAGGTTGACTAGCGGACTTAGCACAGATACGCAGTATTTT.

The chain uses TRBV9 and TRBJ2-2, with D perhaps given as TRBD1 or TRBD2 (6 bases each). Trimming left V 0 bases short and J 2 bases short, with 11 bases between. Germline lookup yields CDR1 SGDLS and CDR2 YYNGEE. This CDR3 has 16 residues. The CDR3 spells CASSVVGGPNTGELFF. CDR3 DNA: TGTGCCAGCAGCGTAGTCGGGGGCCCAAACACCGGGGAGCTGTTTTTT.

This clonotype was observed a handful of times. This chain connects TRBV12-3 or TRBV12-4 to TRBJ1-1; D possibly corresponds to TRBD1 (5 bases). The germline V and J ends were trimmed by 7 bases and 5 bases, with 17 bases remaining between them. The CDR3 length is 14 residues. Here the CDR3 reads CASNPKQGETEAFF. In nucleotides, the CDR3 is TGTGCCAGCAACCCGAAGCAGGGCGAGACTGAAGCTTTCTTT.

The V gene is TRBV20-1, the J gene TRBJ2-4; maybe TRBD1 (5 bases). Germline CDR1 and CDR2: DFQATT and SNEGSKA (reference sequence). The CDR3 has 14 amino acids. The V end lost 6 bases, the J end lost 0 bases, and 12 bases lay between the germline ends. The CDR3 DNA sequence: TGCAGTGCGGGGCGAGGTTTAGCCAAAAACATTCAGTACTTC. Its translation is CSAGRGLAKNIQYF.

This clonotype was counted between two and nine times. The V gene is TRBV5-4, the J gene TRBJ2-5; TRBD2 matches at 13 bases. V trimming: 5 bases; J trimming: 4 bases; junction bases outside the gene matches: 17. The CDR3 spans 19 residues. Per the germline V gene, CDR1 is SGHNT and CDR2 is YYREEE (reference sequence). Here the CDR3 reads CASSLGLAGAGIVRETQYF. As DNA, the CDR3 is TGTGCCAGCAGTCTCGGACTAGCGGGAGCGGGGATCGTACGAGAGACCCAGTACTTC.

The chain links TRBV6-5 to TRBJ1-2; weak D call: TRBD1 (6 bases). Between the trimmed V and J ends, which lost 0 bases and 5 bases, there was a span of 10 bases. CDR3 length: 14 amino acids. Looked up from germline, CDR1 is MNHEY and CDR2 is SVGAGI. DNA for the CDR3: TGTGCCAGCAGTTACTCGGACAGAAGATATGGCTACACCTTC. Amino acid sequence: CASSYSDRRYGYTF.

The chain's CDR3 is CASSWDSSVGTEAFF. DNA for the CDR3: TGCGCCAGCAGCTGGGACAGCTCGGTAGGCACTGAAGCTTTCTTT. This chain uses TRBV5-1 with TRBJ1-1; TRBD1 matches 7 bases. The CDR3 is 15 amino acids. The V and J ends lost 3 bases and 4 bases, in that order; junction bases with no gene match: 9. The germline gives CDR1 SGHRS, CDR2 YFSETQ.

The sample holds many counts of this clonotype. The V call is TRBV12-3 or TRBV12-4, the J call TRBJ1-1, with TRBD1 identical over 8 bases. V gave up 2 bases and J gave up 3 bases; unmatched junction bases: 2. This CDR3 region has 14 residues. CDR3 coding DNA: TGTGCCAGCAGTTTATGGGACAGGTACACTGAAGCTTTCTTT. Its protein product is CASSLWDRYTEAFF.